This T cell receptor (beta chain) stems from a study of CD8+CD57+ T cells in acquired aplastic anemia. Study at large: The mean DNA yield obtained from sorted CD4+ and CD8+ cells came to about 3.2 ug. Study results and caveats: Fewer than 30 shared CD8+ CDR3s appeared highly expressed within patients' immunodominant clones.

According to the study, genomic DNA was the template for TCR beta VDJ and CDR3 profiling. One entry per CDR3 protein results from TCRdb running MiXCR on the reads. The table lists just over 450,000 distinct CDR3 sequences, about a third of them singletons. On this clonotype itself: The antigen is not known.

CDR3 length equals 16 residues. The V segment lost 7 bases and the J segment 6 bases; nucleotides outside the gene matches: 15. The germline V gene encodes CDR1 PRHDT and CDR2 FYEKMQ (reference sequence). For sequencing, patients were chosen who had shown expansion of CD8+CD57+ cells by flow cytometry. With no exception, the patients had severe acquired aplastic anemia. The gene calls are TRBV13 and TRBJ2-1, with TRBD2 identical over 7 bases. Sample: sorted CD4+, CD8+, or CD8+CD57+ T cells (not recorded which) from PBMCs. The TCR sequence derives from a human donor with aplastic anemia. The CDR3 sequence: CASIGLGLETVNEQFF. In nucleotides, the CDR3 is TGTGCCAGCATCGGATTAGGACTAGAGACTGTCAATGAGCAGTTCTTC.